This TCR beta chain was sequenced in a study of cytomegalovirus exposure and HLA in healthy donors. Looking at the study overall: In a later analysis, it was reported that the approximately 110 validation repertoires had been produced on the same platform as the 670 or so repertoires belonging to the first cohort. Findings of the study overall: Researchers catalogued 150 or so TCR beta chains as cytomegalovirus-associated. The tendency of first-cohort TCR clusters to co-occur in the 120 or so validation repertoires emerged from a later analysis. Many donors carried some public TCRs, although rarity characterized most TCR sequences.

Clones were sequenced by immunoSEQ multiplex PCR, and TCRdb holds only the in-frame ones, with some missing. Among hundreds of thousands of clones listed, over 65% were seen once. Losses at the gene ends were 2 bases for V and 4 bases for J; bases not matched to a gene: 2. The CDR3 length is 15 residues. CDR1 and CDR2 (germline): MNHNS, SASEGT. In regard to this clone: The antigen remains undetermined.

The sequenced material came from PBMCs. This sequence joins TRBV6-1 and TRBJ1-6; the match to TRBD1 covers 7 bases. The sequence was obtained from a woman aged 18-29 years in good health and CMV-seronegative. The CDR3 DNA reads as TGTGCCAGCAGTGAACTGGGACAGTATAATTCACCCCTCCACTTT. Translation: CASSELGQYNSPLHF.